These 23 T cell receptor beta chains originate from one sample sequenced in a study of OX40 agonist ivuxolimab in advanced cancers. The library was obtained by the immunoSEQ multiplex PCR assay. TCRdb carries this immuneACCESS record with in-frame sequences only. Its versions omit some clonotypes, under half of them owing to an unresolved V gene in the studies checked, with the rest unexplained. The sample table shows about 60,000 clones, and roughly 80% are seen once. The ten largest clones take up 1.5% to 2% of the sample. The sample was CD4+ or CD8+ T cells sorted from blood, taken in a trial of the OX40 agonist ivuxolimab. These receptors came from an adult with an advanced solid tumor such as melanoma, head and neck, liver or kidney cancer.

This chain uses TRBV30 with TRBJ2-3; 10 bases are shared with TRBD2. V dropped 4 bases and J dropped 6; count of bases not matched to a gene: 10. The CDR3 contains 15 residues. Germline CDR1 and CDR2: GTSNPN and SVGIG (reference sequence). The CDR3 DNA sequence: TGTGCCTGGAAGGGTCGTACTAGCGGGACTGATACGCAGTATTTT. This encodes CAWKGRTSGTDTQYF. Together with reference TRBV30 and TRBJ2-3, the CDR3 gives the full variable domain: SQTIHQWPATLVQPVGSPLSLECTVEGTSNPNLYWYRQAAGRGLQLLFYSVGIGQISSEVPQNLSASRPQDRQFILSSKKLLLSDSGFYLCAWKGRTSGTDTQYFGPGTRLTVL.

The gene calls are TRBV5-8 and TRBJ2-1; no clear D gene. CDR1 is SGHTS and CDR2 is YDEGEE in the germline V gene. The CDR3 covers 14 residues. Trimming took off 7 bases at V and 5 bases at J, with 16 bases between the two ends. The DNA of the CDR3 is TGTGCCAGCGCCCCGAGCACAGCGAACAATGAGCAGTTCTTC. Translating gives CASAPSTANNEQFF.

This rearrangement joins TRBV19 to TRBJ2-2; D might be TRBD2 (6 bases). This CDR3 region has 14 residues. Germline loops: CDR1 LNHDA, CDR2 SQIVND (reference sequence). Trimming removed 7 bases at V and 1 base at J, with 10 bases between. Written as DNA, the CDR3 is TGTGCCAGTACTAGGGGACTGAACACCGGGGAGCTGTTTTTT. It yields the protein CASTRGLNTGELFF.

This chain joins TRBV27 and TRBJ1-5, with D unresolved. CDR1 is MNHEY and CDR2 is SMNVEV in the germline V gene (reference sequence). The CDR3 is 17 amino acids. Trimming removed 1 base at V and 1 base at J, with 14 bases between. The CDR3 reads CASSLFSGGISNQPQHF. The DNA for the CDR3 is TGTGCCAGCAGTTTATTTTCGGGAGGAATAAGCAATCAGCCCCAGCATTTT.

This chain links TRBV10-3 with TRBJ2-3, with a weak D call TRBD2 (7 bases). Germline-derived CDR1 and CDR2 are ENHRY and SYGVKD. Trimming left V 7 bases short and J 6 bases short, with 20 bases between. CDR3 length equals 15 residues. CDR3 region: CAINLIAGDRDTQYF. The CDR3 nucleotides are TGTGCCATCAACCTAATAGCGGGCGACAGGGATACGCAGTATTTT.

The V and J genes are TRBV2 and TRBJ2-2; D is perhaps TRBD2 (6 bases). The length of the CDR3 is 14 residues. Germline values: CDR1 SNHLY, CDR2 FYNNEI. The V gene lost 3 bases and the J gene lost 3 bases, with 8 bases spanning the gap. The CDR3 region has the DNA TGTGCCAGCAGTGACCTAGCGCACACCGGGGAGCTGTTTTTT. This encodes CASSDLAHTGELFF. Filled out from reference TRBV2 and TRBJ2-2, the complete variable domain reads EPEVTQTPSHQVTQMGQEVILRCVPISNHLYFYWYRQILGQKVEFLVSFYNNEISEKSEIFDDQFSVERPDGSNFTLKIRSTKLEDSAMYFCASSDLAHTGELFFGEGSRLTVL.

The chain employs TRBV25-1 and TRBJ1-2; the match to TRBD1 covers 12 bases. The CDR3 extends over 16 amino acids. CDR1 and CDR2 from the germline V gene are MGHDK and SYGVNS. The junction had 5 bases not matched to a gene; V was cut back by 2 bases and J by 4 bases. The CDR3 region has the DNA TGTGCCAGCAGTGAAGGGACAGGGGGCACGGGCTATGGCTACACCTTC. Translating it yields CASSEGTGGTGYGYTF.

The chain recombines TRBV13 with TRBJ2-5; a weak D match, TRBD2 (5 bases). The DNA end is a closer match to TRBJ2-7, so the J assignment may be wrong. Germline CDR1 reads PRHDT; CDR2 reads FYEKMQ (reference sequence). The CDR3 is 16 residues long. The CDR3 protein is CASSSDLAGVFHEQYF. The CDR3 nucleotides read TGTGCCAGCAGCTCCGACCTAGCAGGAGTCTTCCACGAGCAGTACTTC.

The chain is built from TRBV6-1 and TRBJ2-7, with D unclear. CDR3 length equals 13 residues. Trimming stripped 8 bases from V and 1 base from J, with 12 bases between. CDR1 is MNHNS, CDR2 SASEGT, per germline. CDR3 sequence reads: CASQTSPSYEQYV. In DNA, the CDR3 is TGTGCCAGCCAGACATCCCCGTCCTACGAGCAGTACGTC.

The chain couples TRBV7-2 to TRBJ2-1; 7 nucleotides agree with TRBD2. V lost 3 bases and J lost 9; bases outside the gene matches: 17. This CDR3 has 17 residues. Per the germline V gene, CDR1 is SGHTA and CDR2 is FQGNSA. In DNA, the CDR3 is TGTGCCAGCAGCTTCCCGCTCCAGGGAGGGCGCGTTGGTGAGCAGTTCTTC. It codes for CASSFPLQGGRVGEQFF. Variable domain in full (rest from reference TRBV7-2 and TRBJ2-1): GAGVSQSPSNKVTEKGKDVELRCDPISGHTALYWYRQSLGQGLEFLIYFQGNSAPDKSGLPSDRFSAERTGGSVSTLTIQRTQQEDSAVYLCASSFPLQGGRVGEQFFGPGTRLTVL.

This sequence joins TRBV19 and TRBJ2-1; D is uncertain. The CDR3 extends over 14 amino acids. V lost 3 bases and J lost 1, with 7 bases in between. Germline CDR1 and CDR2: LNHDA and SQIVND (reference sequence). CDR3 in DNA: TGTGCCAGTAGTATTGGCGATTCCTACAATGAGCAGTTCTTC. Its protein product is CASSIGDSYNEQFF.

The CDR3 DNA is TGTGCCAGTAGTATCTCGGTTGAGGGACTTTACACCGGGGAGCTGTTTTTT. This encodes CASSISVEGLYTGELFF. The chain combines TRBV19 with TRBJ2-2, with D tentatively TRBD2 (6 bases). CDR1 and CDR2 from the germline V gene are LNHDA and SQIVND (reference sequence). The CDR3 length is 17 residues. The V gene lost 3 bases and the J gene lost 3 bases, with 17 bases spanning the gap. Looking up the rest from reference TRBV19 and TRBJ2-2 gives the full variable domain: DGGITQSPKYLFRKEGQNVTLSCEQNLNHDAMYWYRQDPGQGLRLIYYSQIVNDFQKGDIAEGYSVSREKKESFPLTVTSAQKNPTAFYLCASSISVEGLYTGELFFGEGSRLTVL.

The V and J genes are TRBV29-1 and TRBJ2-3; 10 bases align to TRBD2. Germline CDR1 SQVTM, CDR2 ANQGSEA. The CDR3 sequence is 15 residues long. J gave up 1 base and V 6 bases, and 7 bases lay outside the gene matches. The CDR3 region is CSVAGGERGTDTQYF. The CDR3 coding sequence is TGCAGCGTAGCGGGAGGGGAGAGGGGCACAGATACGCAGTATTTT.

The chain has TRBV18 and TRBJ2-7; D is unclear. This CDR3 contains 13 residues. Per the germline V gene, CDR1 is KGHSH and CDR2 is LQKENI. Trimming took off 1 base at V and 2 bases at J, with 6 bases between the two ends. CDR3 region: CASSPQGPYEQYV. The CDR3 nucleotides read TGTGCCAGCTCACCACAGGGCCCCTACGAGCAGTACGTC.

This sequence joins TRBV2 and TRBJ1-1, with 8 nucleotides matching TRBD1. CDR3 length equals 14 residues. The germline V gene encodes CDR1 SNHLY and CDR2 FYNNEI. The V segment lost 6 bases and the J segment 5 bases; nucleotides outside the gene matches: 8. CDR3 sequence reads: CASSLDRERTEAFF. CDR3 in DNA: TGTGCCAGCAGCCTGGACAGGGAGAGGACTGAAGCTTTCTTT.

Concerning this clone: Within the sample, other DNA sequences also encode this same CDR3. This chain uses TRBV11-2 with TRBJ2-5; D gene ambiguous. Germline V CDR1 and CDR2: SGHAT, FQNNGV. This CDR3 is 13 amino acids long. Trimming removed 0 bases at V and 5 bases at J, with 7 bases between. The CDR3 spells CASSLDRLETQYF. The CDR3 coding sequence is TGTGCCAGCAGCTTAGATAGACTCGAGACCCAGTACTTC.

This chain uses TRBV6-5 with TRBJ1-1; 7 bases line up with TRBD1. V shed 5 bases and J 3 bases; nucleotides not matched to a gene: 6. CDR1 MNHEY and CDR2 SVGAGI come from the germline V gene. The CDR3 runs 14 residues. The CDR3 is CASSQTGSDTEAFF. The CDR3 coding sequence is TGTGCCAGCAGTCAGACAGGGTCGGACACTGAAGCTTTCTTT.

This rearrangement joins TRBV6-6 to TRBJ2-7; 10 bases map to TRBD2. Germline values: CDR1 MNHNY, CDR2 SVGAGI (reference sequence). V gave up 4 bases and J gave up 0 bases; unmatched junction bases: 6. This CDR3 contains 16 residues. The CDR3 loop reads CASSSPLAGDSYEQYF. The CDR3 bases are TGTGCCAGCAGTTCCCCCCTAGCGGGGGACTCCTACGAGCAGTACTTC.

This clone was seen more than once but under ten times. The identical CDR3 is also encoded by other nucleotide sequences in the sample. The CDR3: CAWSWGGEAFF. The CDR3 bases are TGTGCCTGGAGTTGGGGCGGTGAAGCTTTCTTT. The genes are TRBV30 and TRBJ1-1, with D possibly being TRBD1 (5 bases). This CDR3 is 11 amino acids long. Germline CDR1 and CDR2: GTSNPN and SVGIG (reference sequence). The ends were cut back, 2 bases at V and 7 bases at J, with 8 bases in the middle.

This clone was detected only a few times. CDR3 loop: CASSPDRRYGIYEQYV. The CDR3 nucleotides are TGTGCCAGCAGCCCGGACAGGAGATATGGGATCTACGAGCAGTACGTC. V and J are TRBV11-3 and TRBJ2-7, with 7 bases aligning to TRBD1. CDR1 is SGHNT and CDR2 is YENEEA in the germline V gene. This CDR3 has 16 amino acids. V was clipped by 5 bases and J by 3 bases; unmatched bases: 13.

The V call is TRBV7-9, the J call TRBJ2-1; no clear D. The V end lost 0 bases, the J end lost 0 bases, and 9 bases lay between the germline ends. The germline gives CDR1 SEHNR, CDR2 FQNEAQ (reference sequence). This CDR3 has 16 amino acids. This chain's CDR3 is CASSLASRGSYNEQFF. Here the CDR3 DNA reads TGTGCCAGCAGCTTAGCGTCCCGTGGCTCCTACAATGAGCAGTTCTTC.

The chain links TRBV5-4 to TRBJ2-7, with D unresolved. The germline gives CDR1 SGHNT, CDR2 YYREEE (reference sequence). This CDR3 comprises 12 residues. V lost 5 bases and J 7 bases, leaving 13 bases between the germline ends. The CDR3 spells CASRVDSGEQYF. In DNA form, the CDR3 reads TGTGCCAGCAGGGTCGATTCAGGAGAGCAGTACTTC.

The V and J genes are TRBV18 and TRBJ2-7; the match to TRBD2 covers 7 bases. From germline, CDR1 is KGHSH and CDR2 LQKENI. Trimming at V came to 4 bases and at J to 0 bases, leaving 9 bases not matched to a gene. This CDR3 region has 16 residues. The CDR3 nucleotides read TGTGCCAGCTCACTCAACCCTAGCGGTAGCTCCTACGAGCAGTACTTC. Its translation: CASSLNPSGSSYEQYF. The variable domain in full, completed from reference TRBV18 and TRBJ2-7, reads NAGVMQNPRHLVRRRGQEARLRCSPMKGHSHVYWYRQLPEEGLKFMVYLQKENIIDESGMPKERFSAEFPKEGPSILRIQQVVRGDSAAYFCASSLNPSGSSYEQYFGPGTRLTVT.